Described below is a single T cell receptor (beta chain) sequence and its context. The data were taken from a study of early stage breast cancer tumors. Assay: immunoSEQ multiplex PCR; the TCRdb copy retains only in-frame clones and omits some. This table has over 25,000 clones, 55% to 75% appearing once. Germline CDR1 MNHEY, CDR2 SVGAGI. This CDR3 comprises 13 residues. V was cut by 5 bases and J by 10 bases, with 18 bases left in between. This chain joins TRBV6-5 and TRBJ2-7; the D gene is possibly TRBD1 (5 bases). The sequenced material came from blood. The TCR originated in a person aged 45 to 59 with breast cancer. CDR3 in DNA: TGTGCCAGCAGTCCCGGGCAGGGCACGGAACAGTACTTC. This codes for CASSPGQGTEQYF.